The clone carrying this TCR beta chain was detected ten times or more. Its matching antigen is unknown. The read ends 3 residues before the CDR3 terminus; that terminus is restored from the germline J gene. TCRdb's table, derived via immunoSEQ multiplex PCR, lists solely in-frame clones and lacks some. The repertoire shows tens of thousands of clones, none seen only once; the top ten take approximately 1.5%. With 5 bases removed from V and 6 bases from J, the gap between germline ends came to 11 bases. CDR3 length equals 14 residues. The sample comes from a study of T cell clonality in common variable immunodeficiency. Whole-study findings and limits: CVID subjects had higher TCRbeta clonality than healthy controls, most marked in about a third. CVID subjects shared fewer TCRbeta clones than healthy controls did. Reportedly, TCR beta sequences from common variable immunodeficiency showed fewer deletions and N-nucleotide insertions.

Blood samples were heparinized, about 5 to 9 ml per donor. The sample comprised peripheral blood mononuclear cells. This rearrangement joins TRBV12-3 or TRBV12-4 to TRBJ1-6; D not resolved. The clonotype comes from a person aged 18-69 years in good health. Partial CDR3 DNA: TGTGCCAGCAGTCGAGGACTGTTTAATTCACCC. This sequence encodes CASSRGLFNSP. The CDR3 in its entirety is CASSRGLFNSPLHF.